These T cell receptor beta chains were read from a single sample in a study of shared clonotypes between healthy human individuals. Some clones are missing from TCRdb's copy, which holds only in-frame ones; the method was immunoSEQ multiplex PCR. This table holds around 550,000 clones, 85% to 95% found once. The source material was naive CD8+ T cells sorted from blood. These receptor sequences come from a woman aged 30 to 39 in good health. CDR3s include the opening cysteine and the closing phenylalanine or tryptophan. D genes are given only for firm matches. Clone size appears in some rows only: once, few, many, or a class for an expanded clone.

TRBJ2-5	18	.	TRBV2	.	TGTGCCAGCAAGACAGGGGGTAATAGCGGGAAAGTTGTGGAGACCCAGTACTTC	CASKTGGNSGKVVETQYF
TRBJ2-6	14	.	TRBV30	.	TGTGCCTGGAGTGGGGTCTCTGGGGCCAACGTCCTGACTTTC	CAWSGVSGANVLTF
TRBJ1-1	14	.	TRBV13	.	TGTGCCAGCAGCGTAATCACGGGTATCGCTGAAGCTTTCTTT	CASSVITGIAEAFF
TRBJ2-3	14	.	TRBV7-9	.	TGTGCCACTCACGAGAGGGAGGTAACAGATACGCAGTATTTT	CATHEREVTDTQYF
TRBJ2-7	13	.	TRBV9	.	TGTGCCAGCAGCGTAACTAGCTCCTACGAGCAGTACTTC	CASSVTSSYEQYF
TRBJ1-3	14	.	TRBV4-2	TRBD1	TGTGCCAGCAGCCCAGACAGGGCTGGAAACACCATATATTTT	CASSPDRAGNTIYF
TRBJ2-4	13	.	TRBV6-4	.	TGTGCCCCCATATCAACCCCCGACGGACTAAAGTACTTC	CAPISTPDGLKYF
TRBJ2-7	11	once	TRBV29-1	.	TGCAGCGTTGCAGCCCCAATAGAGCAGTACTTC	CSVAAPIEQYF
TRBJ1-4	14	.	TRBV10-1	.	TGCGCCAGCAGTGAGTCGATCAGAGATGAAAAACTGTTTTTT	CASSESIRDEKLFF
TRBJ1-6	15	.	TRBV6-5	.	TGTGCCAGCAGTGGCCACGGTTCCTATAATTCACCCCTCCACTTT	CASSGHGSYNSPLHF
TRBJ2-5	15	.	TRBV9	.	TGTGCCAGCAGCTCCGCGCCGGGACATCGAGAGACCCAGTACTTC	CASSSAPGHRETQYF
TRBJ2-7	14	.	TRBV28	.	TGTGCCAGCAGTCAAAAGGGAACTTCACCCGAGCAGTACTTC	CASSQKGTSPEQYF
TRBJ2-7	15	once	TRBV27	TRBD2	TGTGCCAGCAGTCCCGGGACTAGCGGGTTATACGAGCAGTACTTC	CASSPGTSGLYEQYF
TRBJ2-7	13	.	TRBV27	.	TGTGCCAGCAGTTTTCTACAAGACTACGAGCAGTACTTC	CASSFLQDYEQYF
TRBJ2-3	15	.	TRBV13	.	TGTGCCAGCAGCCCCCGCAGTAGGGGTGCAGATACGCAGTATTTT	CASSPRSRGADTQYF
TRBJ2-1	15	.	TRBV5-4	.	TGTGCCAGCAGCTTGGAGGGGAAAGGGTATAATGAGCAGTTCTTC	CASSLEGKGYNEQFF
TRBJ1-5	13	.	TRBV19	TRBD1	TGTGCCAGTTCGGACAGGGGACATCAGCCCCAGCATTTT	CASSDRGHQPQHF
TRBJ2-5	12	.	TRBV27	.	TGTGCCAGCAGTCCCCGGGGTGAGACCCAGTACTTC	CASSPRGETQYF
TRBJ2-1	14	.	TRBV27	.	TGTGCCAGCAGTTTCGGCCCGGGGAGCAATGAGCAGTTCTTC	CASSFGPGSNEQFF
TRBJ2-3	15	.	TRBV4-2	.	TGTGCCAGCAGCCAAGATCTAGTTTCGATCGATACGCAGTATTTT	CASSQDLVSIDTQYF
TRBJ2-5	15	.	TRBV7-6	TRBD1	TGTGCCAGCAGCGCTACCAGGGGGCTCGAAGAGACCCAGTACTTC	CASSATRGLEETQYF
TRBJ2-2	18	.	TRBV30	TRBD2	TGTGCCGGAACCGGGACTAGCGGGAGACACCGCGACACCGGGGAGCTGTTTTTT	CAGTGTSGRHRDTGELFF
TRBJ2-7	13	.	TRBV2	TRBD1	TGTGCCAGAGGGACAGAGGCAACCTACGAGCAGTACTTC	CARGTEATYEQYF
TRBJ2-7	20	once	TRBV2	TRBD2	TGTGCCAGCAGTGAGAGGATGGCCGGGGCGGGGGTCAAAGCCTCCTACGAGCAGTACTTC	CASSERMAGAGVKASYEQYF
TRBJ2-7	14	.	TRBV19	TRBD2	TGTGCCAGTAGTACCTCTAGCGGACCCTACGAGCAGTACTTC	CASSTSSGPYEQYF
TRBJ2-5	13	.	TRBV9	.	TGTGCCAGCAGCGGTACGGGGGCCGGGACCCAGTACTTC	CASSGTGAGTQYF
TRBJ2-2	14	.	TRBV9	.	TGTGCCAGCAGCGTGGGAGGCGGAACCGGGGAGCTGTTTTTT	CASSVGGGTGELFF
TRBJ2-1	18	.	TRBV10-3	.	TGTGCCATCAGTGTCCCCCTTAAGGAGGGGCCCCGAAACAATGAGCAGTTCTTC	CAISVPLKEGPRNNEQFF
TRBJ2-1	16	.	TRBV7-9	.	TGTGCCAGCAGCTTAGCCGGCGGGCTCTCCTACAATGAGCAGTTCTTC	CASSLAGGLSYNEQFF
TRBJ2-3	14	once	TRBV7-9	.	TGTGCCAGCAGCCCCCAAGACAATACAGATACGCAGTATTTT	CASSPQDNTDTQYF
TRBJ1-6	15	.	TRBV9	.	TGTGCCAGCAGCGTAGCCGCTAACTATAATTCACCCCTCCACTTT	CASSVAANYNSPLHF
TRBJ2-5	15	.	TRBV29-1	TRBD1	TGCAGCGTTGAAGTGGGGCAGGGGGCTTATGAGACCCAGTACTTC	CSVEVGQGAYETQYF
TRBJ1-1	14	once	TRBV9	.	TGTGCCAGCAGCGTTGACAATCTTAACACTGAAGCTTTCTTT	CASSVDNLNTEAFF
TRBJ2-2	12	.	TRBV6-5	.	TGTGCCAGCAGTTACATGGGGGGGGAGCTGTTTTTT	CASSYMGGELFF
TRBJ2-1	12	.	TRBV13	.	TGTGCCAGCAGCTCCTCTAGGGGGGAGCAGTTCTTC	CASSSSRGEQFF
TRBJ2-1	13	.	TRBV11-2	.	TGTGCCAGCAGCTTAGATGACGACAATGAGCAGTTCTTC	CASSLDDDNEQFF
TRBJ1-1	12	.	TRBV19	.	TGTGCCAGTAGTATCCAGAGCACTGAAGCTTTCTTT	CASSIQSTEAFF